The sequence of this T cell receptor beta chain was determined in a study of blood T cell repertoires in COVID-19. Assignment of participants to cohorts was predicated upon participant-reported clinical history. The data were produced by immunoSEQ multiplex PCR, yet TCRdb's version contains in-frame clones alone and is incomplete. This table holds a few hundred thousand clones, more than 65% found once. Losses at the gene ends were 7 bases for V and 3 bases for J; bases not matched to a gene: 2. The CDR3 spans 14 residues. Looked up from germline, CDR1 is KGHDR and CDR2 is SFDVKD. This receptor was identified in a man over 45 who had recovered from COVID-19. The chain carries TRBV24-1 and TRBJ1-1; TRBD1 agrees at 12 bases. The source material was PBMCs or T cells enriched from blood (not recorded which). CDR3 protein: CATRGDRGHTEAFF. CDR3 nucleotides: TGTGCCACCAGGGGGGACAGGGGGCACACTGAAGCTTTCTTT.